A single sample gave rise to the 21 T cell receptor beta chains below, sequenced in a study of T cell responses to AZD1222 COVID-19 vaccine. The assay was immunoSEQ multiplex PCR, and TCRdb's table has in-frame clones only and misses some. Among under 200,000 clones, 85% to 95% were seen once, and the ten largest hold roughly 1.3%. Material: peripheral blood, obtained on day 0 of AZD1222 vaccination. The receptor source for this set is an adult in good health.

This clone was recorded only once. V and J are TRBV3-1 (or the pseudogene TRBV3-2) and TRBJ1-2; 8 nucleotides agree with TRBD1. The CDR3 consists of 13 residues. Unmatched junction bases numbered 2, after V lost 1 base and J lost 7 bases. Germline CDR1 reads LGHDT; CDR2 reads YNNKEL (reference sequence). CDR3 sequence (DNA): TGTGCCAGCAGCCAAGCCGGACAGGGTGGCTACACCTTC. Protein product: CASSQAGQGGYTF.

There are many counts of this clone. The chain joins TRBV12-3 or TRBV12-4 to TRBJ1-1; D remains ambiguous. The CDR3 consists of 13 residues. V lost 8 bases and J 5 bases, leaving 15 bases between the germline ends. The CDR3 here is CASLRRLGTEAFF. Here the CDR3 DNA reads TGTGCCAGCCTCCGTAGGCTGGGGACTGAAGCTTTCTTT.

The chain links TRBV15 to TRBJ2-5; no reliable D call. Trimming took 0 bases from V and 9 from J, leaving 14 bases between them. This CDR3 is built from 14 residues. Per the germline V gene, CDR1 is LNHNV and CDR2 is YYDKDF (reference sequence). The DNA of the CDR3 is TGTGCCACCAGCAGAGAGGCCTTAATCAGTGCCCAGTACTTC. Encoded protein: CATSREALISAQYF.

The J gene is TRBJ2-1, the V gene TRBV10-3; tentative D call: TRBD1 (5 bases). V lost 2 bases, J lost 7 bases, and 6 bases lay in between. CDR1 is ENHRY, CDR2 SYGVKD, per germline. The CDR3 length is 12 residues. CDR3 sequence reads: CAISERGNEQFF. CDR3 DNA: TGTGCCATCAGTGAGAGGGGTAATGAGCAGTTCTTC.

Comment on this clone: The sample holds other DNA sequences that translate to the same CDR3. In DNA, the CDR3 is TGTGCCAGCAGCCAAGGGCGGGGTCGCACTGAAGCTTTCTTT. As protein: CASSQGRGRTEAFF. The rearrangement links TRBV14 to TRBJ1-1; unclear D gene. Germline-derived CDR1 and CDR2 are SGHDN and FVKESK. The CDR3 has 14 residues. V lost 1 base, J lost 4 bases, and 10 bases lay in between.

This chain joins TRBV7-8 and TRBJ1-5, with D hard to call. The V gene lost 5 bases and the J gene lost 2 bases, with 13 bases spanning the gap. The CDR3 consists of 15 residues. The germline V gene encodes CDR1 SGHVS and CDR2 FQNEAQ. This CDR3 reads CASSRDSYGNQPQHF. In DNA, the CDR3 is TGTGCCAGCAGCCGAGACTCTTATGGCAATCAGCCCCAGCATTTT.

The rearrangement uses TRBV2 and TRBJ1-1, with D perhaps matching TRBD1 (6 bases). The CDR3 covers 14 residues. V was trimmed by 7 bases and J by 4 bases, leaving 16 bases between them. Germline V gene lookup returns CDR1 SNHLY and CDR2 FYNNEI. Written as DNA, the CDR3 is TGTGCCAGCACCGCGGAGGGGGTGGGCACTGAAGCTTTCTTT. This translates into CASTAEGVGTEAFF.

The chain is built from TRBV9 and TRBJ1-5; TRBD1 might be the D (5 bases). V lost 0 bases, J lost 6 bases, and 10 bases lay in between. Germline-derived CDR1 and CDR2 are SGDLS and YYNGEE. This CDR3 is 14 amino acids long. The CDR3 nucleotides are TGTGCCAGCAGCGTAGGAAGCAGGGCTCAGCCCCAGCATTTT. It yields the protein CASSVGSRAQPQHF.

In its sample, this clone was seen once. V and J are TRBV28 and TRBJ1-6; TRBD1 matches 8 bases. J lost 7 bases, V lost 4 bases, and 3 bases had no gene match. Germline V CDR1 and CDR2: MDHEN, SYDVKM. The CDR3 sequence is 14 residues long. The CDR3 DNA reads as TGTGCCAGCAGTTCCCGGACAGGGAATTCACCCCTCCACTTT. Encoded protein: CASSSRTGNSPLHF.

The chain combines TRBV7-3 with TRBJ2-7, with 8 bases aligning to TRBD1. V shed 5 bases and J 6 bases; nucleotides not matched to a gene: 12. The CDR3 contains 15 residues. Germline CDR1 SGHTA, CDR2 FQGTGA. CDR3 bases: TGTGCCAGCAGCCCCGGAGGGACAGGCTTTACCGAGCAGTACTTC. This translates into CASSPGGTGFTEQYF.

The chain combines TRBV7-2 with TRBJ1-5, with D hard to call. Germline CDR1 SGHTA, CDR2 FQGNSA. V was clipped by 3 bases and J by 0 bases, with 12 bases between them. The CDR3 totals 16 residues. The CDR3 bases are TGTGCCAGCAGCTTCAACCCGCGGGGTAGCAATCAGCCCCAGCATTTT. Translating it yields CASSFNPRGSNQPQHF.

The rearrangement joins TRBV6-5 to TRBJ1-1; D is possibly TRBD1 (5 bases). The germline gives CDR1 MNHEY, CDR2 SVGAGI. V was cut by 2 bases and J by 4 bases, with 11 bases left in between. This CDR3 spans 14 amino acids. The DNA of the CDR3 is TGTGCCAGCAGTTACCCCGGAAGGGGCACTGAAGCTTTCTTT. Translation gives CASSYPGRGTEAFF.

The chain combines TRBV28 with TRBJ1-4, with D perhaps matching TRBD1 (6 bases). Germline V lookup: CDR1 MDHEN, CDR2 SYDVKM. The V and J ends lost 2 bases and 3 bases respectively, with 10 bases between them. CDR3 length: 15 residues. The CDR3 spells CASSLGGAANEKLFF. The CDR3, as DNA: TGTGCCAGCAGTTTAGGGGGGGCAGCTAATGAAAAACTGTTTTTT. Based on the CDR3 plus reference TRBV28 and TRBJ1-4, the full variable domain is DVKVTQSSRYLVKRTGEKVFLECVQDMDHENMFWYRQDPGLGLRLIYFSYDVKMKEKGDIPEGYSVSREKKERFSLILESASTNQTSMYLCASSLGGAANEKLFFGSGTQLSVL.

The V gene is TRBV19, the J gene TRBJ2-2; D gene ambiguous. CDR3 length: 12 residues. V was shortened by 5 bases and J by 4 bases, with 5 bases between the two germline ends. CDR1 is LNHDA and CDR2 is SQIVND in the germline V gene (reference sequence). The CDR3 spells CASSQTTGELFF. In DNA, the CDR3 is TGTGCCAGTAGTCAAACCACCGGGGAGCTGTTTTTT. The complete variable domain, with remaining parts taken from reference TRBV19 and TRBJ2-2, reads DGGITQSPKYLFRKEGQNVTLSCEQNLNHDAMYWYRQDPGQGLRLIYYSQIVNDFQKGDIAEGYSVSREKKESFPLTVTSAQKNPTAFYLCASSQTTGELFFGEGSRLTVL.

V is TRBV10-2 and J is TRBJ1-6; 8 nucleotides match TRBD1. The CDR3 has 14 residues. From germline, CDR1 is WSHSY and CDR2 SAAADI. Unmatched junction bases numbered 3, after V lost 5 bases and J lost 6 bases. For the CDR3, the DNA is TGCGCCAGCAGTTCAACAGGGGGTAATTCACCCCTCCACTTT. Translating it yields CASSSTGGNSPLHF.

The rearrangement links TRBV5-1 to TRBJ1-2, with D possibly TRBD1 on 6 matching bases. The CDR3 has 15 residues. Germline loops: CDR1 SGHRS, CDR2 YFSETQ. V lost 4 bases and J 6 bases, leaving 19 bases between the germline ends. CDR3 in DNA: TGCGCCAGCAGCCTGAACGGGGGGCATGGGAATGGCTACACCTTC. Translating gives CASSLNGGHGNGYTF.

The V call is TRBV7-9, the J call TRBJ1-5, with D tentatively TRBD1 (5 bases). The CDR3 is 15 residues long. Germline lookup yields CDR1 SEHNR and CDR2 FQNEAQ (reference sequence). Trimming cost V 1 base and J 5 bases, with 12 bases left between them. CDR3 amino acids: CASSLGVGVDQPQHF. Written as DNA, the CDR3 is TGTGCCAGCAGCTTAGGGGTAGGGGTGGATCAGCCCCAGCATTTT.

The V and J genes are TRBV3-1 (or the pseudogene TRBV3-2) and TRBJ2-5; D is possibly TRBD2 (5 bases). V shed 3 bases and J shed 5 bases, with 13 bases lying between them. The CDR3 spans 14 residues. The germline V gene has CDR1 LGHDT and CDR2 YNNKEL (reference sequence). The CDR3 loop reads CASSHPTRRETQYF. CDR3 sequence (DNA): TGTGCCAGCAGCCATCCCACTAGGCGGGAGACCCAGTACTTC.

The V call is TRBV11-2, the J call TRBJ1-3, with D tentatively TRBD1 (6 bases). The CDR3 contains 14 residues. V was pared by 5 bases and J by 0 bases, with 8 bases between. Looked up from germline, CDR1 is SGHAT and CDR2 is FQNNGV. The CDR3 sequence: CASSPGVSGNTIYF. The DNA for the CDR3 is TGTGCCAGCAGCCCAGGGGTCTCTGGAAACACCATATATTTT.

V is TRBV10-2 and J is TRBJ1-1, with D uncertain. The CDR3 is 12 amino acids. Trimming left V 7 bases short and J 6 bases short, with 12 bases between. Germline loops: CDR1 WSHSY, CDR2 SAAADI. The CDR3: CASNDGVAEAFF. CDR3 in DNA: TGCGCCAGCAATGACGGGGTGGCTGAAGCTTTCTTT.

The chain joins TRBV6-5 to TRBJ1-4; D not certain. V dropped 5 bases and J dropped 8 bases, with 18 bases sitting between them. The CDR3 spans 15 residues. Germline lookup yields CDR1 MNHEY and CDR2 SVGAGI. The CDR3 sequence: CASSTKGAGNEKLFF. DNA of the CDR3: TGTGCCAGCAGTACTAAGGGTGCCGGTAACGAAAAACTGTTTTTT.